The clone carrying this T cell receptor beta chain came up a few times. Its antigen is unknown. Researchers built TCR beta libraries using quantitative 5'-RACE with molecular barcodes. MiXCR was run by TCRdb on the 5' RACE reads, yielding one entry per CDR3 protein. The sample yields 17,000 or so distinct CDR3 sequences, around 8% seen once. The data belong to a study of CD8 T cells in ankylosing spondylitis. Study findings and constraints: Disease-linked clones bore a CD8+ phenotype, appearing relatively rarely in peripheral blood. Reactive arthritis synovial fluid and blood previously showed some of these motif variants.

V was cut by 3 bases and J by 1 base, with 12 bases left in between. From germline, CDR1 is SGHRS and CDR2 YFSETQ. The CDR3 consists of 15 residues. Sequenced input: blood. This TCR was sampled from a male donor with ankylosing spondylitis or in good health (not recorded which). The genes are TRBV5-1 and TRBJ2-3; tentative D call: TRBD2 (6 bases). DNA of the CDR3: TGCGCCAGCAGCTATCAACTAGCCCGCACAGATACGCAGTATTTT. Translated: CASSYQLARTDTQYF.